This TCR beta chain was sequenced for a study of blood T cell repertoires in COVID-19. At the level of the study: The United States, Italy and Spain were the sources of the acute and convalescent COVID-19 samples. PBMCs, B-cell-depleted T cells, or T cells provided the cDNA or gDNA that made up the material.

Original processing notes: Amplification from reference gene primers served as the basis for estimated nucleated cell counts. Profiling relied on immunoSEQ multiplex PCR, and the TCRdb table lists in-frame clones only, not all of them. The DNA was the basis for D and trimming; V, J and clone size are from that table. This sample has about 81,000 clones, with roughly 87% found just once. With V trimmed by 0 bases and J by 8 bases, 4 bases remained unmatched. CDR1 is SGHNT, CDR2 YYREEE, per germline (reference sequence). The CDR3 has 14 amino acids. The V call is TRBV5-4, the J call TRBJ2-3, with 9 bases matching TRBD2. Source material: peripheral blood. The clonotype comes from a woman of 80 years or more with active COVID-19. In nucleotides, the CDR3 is TGTGCCAGCAGCTTGGACGGACTAGCGAGTACGCAGTATTTT. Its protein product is CASSLDGLASTQYF.